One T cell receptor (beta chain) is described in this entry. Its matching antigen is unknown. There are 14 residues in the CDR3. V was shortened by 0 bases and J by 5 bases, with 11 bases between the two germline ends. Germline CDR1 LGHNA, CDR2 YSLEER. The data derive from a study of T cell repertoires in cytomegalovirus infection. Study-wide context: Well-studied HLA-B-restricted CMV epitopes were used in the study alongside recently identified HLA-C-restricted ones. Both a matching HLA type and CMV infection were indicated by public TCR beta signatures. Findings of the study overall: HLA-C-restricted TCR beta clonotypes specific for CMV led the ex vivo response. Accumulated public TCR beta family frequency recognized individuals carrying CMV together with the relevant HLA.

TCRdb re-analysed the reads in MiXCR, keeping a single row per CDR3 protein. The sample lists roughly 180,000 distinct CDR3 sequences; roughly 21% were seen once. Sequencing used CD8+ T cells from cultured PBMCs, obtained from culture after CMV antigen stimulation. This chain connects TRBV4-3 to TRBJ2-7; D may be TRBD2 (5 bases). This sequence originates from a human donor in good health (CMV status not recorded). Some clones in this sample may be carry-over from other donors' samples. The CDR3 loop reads CASSQDWGEDEQYF. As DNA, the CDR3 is TGCGCCAGCAGCCAAGATTGGGGAGAGGACGAGCAGTACTTC.